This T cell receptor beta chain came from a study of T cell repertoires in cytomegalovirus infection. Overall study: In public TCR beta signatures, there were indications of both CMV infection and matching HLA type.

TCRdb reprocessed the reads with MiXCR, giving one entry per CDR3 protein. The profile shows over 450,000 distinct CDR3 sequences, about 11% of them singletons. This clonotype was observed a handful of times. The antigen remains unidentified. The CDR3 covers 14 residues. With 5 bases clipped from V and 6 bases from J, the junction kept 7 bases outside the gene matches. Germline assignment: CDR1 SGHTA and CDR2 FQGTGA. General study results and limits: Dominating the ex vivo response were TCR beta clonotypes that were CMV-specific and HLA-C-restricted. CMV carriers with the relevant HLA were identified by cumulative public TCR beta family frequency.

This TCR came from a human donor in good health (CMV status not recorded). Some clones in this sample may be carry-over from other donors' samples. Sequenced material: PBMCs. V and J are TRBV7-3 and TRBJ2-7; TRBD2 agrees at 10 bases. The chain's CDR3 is CASSGSGGASEQYF. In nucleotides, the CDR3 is TGTGCCAGCAGCGGGAGCGGGGGGGCTTCCGAGCAGTACTTC.